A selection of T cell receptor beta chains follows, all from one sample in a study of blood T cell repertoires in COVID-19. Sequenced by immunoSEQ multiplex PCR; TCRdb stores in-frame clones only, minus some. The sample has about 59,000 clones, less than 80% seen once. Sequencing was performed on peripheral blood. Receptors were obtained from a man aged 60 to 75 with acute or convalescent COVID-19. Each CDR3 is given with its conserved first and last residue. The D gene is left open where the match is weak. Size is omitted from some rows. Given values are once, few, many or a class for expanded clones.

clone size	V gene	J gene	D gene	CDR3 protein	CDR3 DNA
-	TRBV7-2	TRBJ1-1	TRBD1	CASSSGDRRNTEAFF	TGTGCCAGCAGCTCGGGGGACAGGAGGAACACTGAAGCTTTCTTT
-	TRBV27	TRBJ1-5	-	CASSSWRSQPQHF	TGTGCCAGCAGTTCCTGGAGGTCTCAGCCCCAGCATTTT
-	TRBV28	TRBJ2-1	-	CASSPLAGAYNEQFF	TGTGCCAGCAGCCCCCTGGCAGGGGCCTACAATGAGCAGTTCTTC
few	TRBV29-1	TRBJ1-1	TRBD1	CSGSDRAEAFF	TGCAGCGGGAGCGACAGGGCTGAAGCTTTCTTT
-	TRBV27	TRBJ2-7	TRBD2	CASSLSSGKVYF	TGTGCCAGCAGTTTGTCTAGCGGGAAGGTGTACTTC
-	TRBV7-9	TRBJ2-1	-	CASRSWTSSSSYNEQFF	TGTGCCAGCAGGTCCTGGACTTCGTCGAGCTCCTACAATGAGCAGTTCTTC
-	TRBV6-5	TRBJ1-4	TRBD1	CASTGTGGNEKLFF	TGTGCCAGCACCGGGACAGGGGGCAATGAAAAACTGTTTTTT
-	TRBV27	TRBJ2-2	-	CASSLYGVGELFF	TGTGCCAGCAGTTTATACGGGGTAGGGGAGCTGTTTTTT
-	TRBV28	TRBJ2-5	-	CASSFLPDEGTQYF	TGTGCCAGCAGTTTTTTGCCTGATGAGGGGACCCAGTACTTC
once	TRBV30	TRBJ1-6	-	CAWSVLDTDSPLHF	TGTGCCTGGAGTGTACTGGACACTGATTCACCCCTCCACTTT
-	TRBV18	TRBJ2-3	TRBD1	CASSRKLLLTGGGSTDTQYF	TGTGCCAGCTCACGCAAACTCCTCCTGACAGGGGGAGGAAGCACAGATACGCAGTATTTT
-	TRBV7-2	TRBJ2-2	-	CASSFGGTGELFF	TGTGCCAGCAGTTTCGGGGGCACCGGGGAGCTGTTTTTT
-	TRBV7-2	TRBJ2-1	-	CAGSLENGGPEQFF	TGTGCCGGCAGCTTAGAAAACGGAGGCCCTGAGCAGTTCTTC
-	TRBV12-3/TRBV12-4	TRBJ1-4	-	CASGTGNEKLFF	TGTGCCAGCGGAACAGGGAATGAAAAACTGTTTTTT
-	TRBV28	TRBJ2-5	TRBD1	CASTWGTGQGLETQYF	TGTGCCAGCACGTGGGGGACGGGACAGGGGCTAGAGACCCAGTACTTC
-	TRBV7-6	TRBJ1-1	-	CASSFAGAGATEAFF	TGTGCCAGCAGCTTTGCTGGAGCGGGGGCCACTGAAGCTTTCTTT
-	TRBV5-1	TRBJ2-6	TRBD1	CASSFGQGNVLTF	TGCGCCAGCAGCTTTGGACAGGGAAACGTCCTGACTTTC